The clone carrying this TCR beta chain was seen at least ten times. Looked up from germline, CDR1 is DFQATT and CDR2 is SNEGSKA (reference sequence). This CDR3 has 14 residues. V dropped 7 bases and J dropped 4; count of bases not matched to a gene: 10. TCRdb re-called the 5' RACE reads through MiXCR, storing one row per CDR3 protein. Of some 46,000 distinct CDR3 sequences listed, 3.5% to 5.5% are singletons. The source of the sample is a study of neurological immune-mediated disorders. The specimen was PBMCs. The chain has TRBV20-1 and TRBJ2-1; 7 bases are a match to TRBD2. This receptor was taken from a woman in her sixties or seventies with multiple sclerosis. CDR3 bases: TGCAGTGTGGGGGGAGGGAATTTTTACAATGAGCAGTTCTTC. Translating gives CSVGGGNFYNEQFF.